Listed here is a single TCR beta chain. This clone's antigen is unknown. No quality values exist for individual bases; no much larger clone is one base distant. This record belongs to a study of T cell clones after liver transplantation (dated by TCRdb to 2018 to 2020). About the study as a whole: The samples were obtained from ITN030ST, a randomized trial that attempted immunosuppression withdrawal within 2 years after liver transplantation. Donor-reactive T cell clones were identified by TCRbeta sequencing following a pre-transplant mixed lymphocyte reaction and were subsequently tracked in post-transplant blood. As an antigen-independent comparator for donor-reactive sequences, third party-reactive TCRbeta sequences were also identified from pre-transplant MLRs. Of the eight recipients, a few were HCV-positive, while the remaining recipients had been transplanted for non-autoimmune, non-viral indications. No induction therapy was given to the subjects, and standard immunosuppression was administered until randomization at 12-24 months post-transplant. Tolerance was defined as complete immunosuppression withdrawal for at least one year with no rise in liver enzymes beyond twice the upper limit of normal. Blood samples were taken pre-transplant, pre-randomization before withdrawal, and post-randomization after full withdrawal or failed withdrawal. A cohort of 8 liver transplant recipients was studied, of whom 3 were classified as tolerant and 5 as non-tolerant. Paper-wide results and their limitations: The conclusions were considered preliminary, being limited by small, heterogeneous patient numbers and non-standardized post-transplant time points. Circulating donor-reactive CD4 TCRbeta sequences fell significantly post-transplant in most of the 8 subjects, irrespective of tolerance or HCV status. The decline in donor-reactive sequences exceeded the decline in third party-reactive sequences, suggesting partial antigen-specific deletion that was unrelated to withdrawal success. Since no allograft tissue specimens were available, donor-reactive T cells may have migrated into the graft instead of being deleted. Low numbers of available donor cells limited the measurable donor-reactive repertoire in two subjects. After accounting for repertoire turnover, donor-reactive detection was significantly reduced in 7 of 8 subjects for CD4 and 8 of 8 for CD8.

The CDR3 spans 15 residues, from the cysteine through the phenylalanine. Just CDR3 DNA is preserved here, 45 bases in frame from base 1. Here V drops 5 bases and J drops 8 bases, and the junction holds 8 bases not matched to any gene. The germline V gene gives CDR1 as SGHTA and CDR2 as FQGNSA. Unstimulated PBMCs, after thawing, were stained for CD3, CD4 and CD8 and then FACS-sorted into CD3+CD4+ and CD3+CD8+ populations. All 8 studied subjects were randomized to withdrawal of immunosuppression. Genomic DNA was isolated with the Qiagen DNeasy Blood and Tissue Kit. High-throughput TCRbeta CDR3 sequencing of frozen genomic DNA was performed by immunoSEQ, including PCR amplification, mapping, bias correction and internal controls. Per the source publication's procedure: Only productive rearrangements were retained, with each unique TCRbeta sequence defined by its CDR3 nucleotide sequence together with its V and J gene. For classification of a sequence as donor-reactive, at least 5-fold expansion in CFSE-low cells relative to unstimulated pre-transplant cells and a frequency of at least 0.01% were required. Minimum frequency thresholds were set for each subject based on the unstimulated sample with the lowest template count, ensuring at least 90% detection power. Jensen-Shannon divergence between the top 1000 TCRbeta sequences after and before transplant was used to measure repertoire turnover. Two-sided Fisher's exact tests were used to test for changes in the detection of donor-reactive sequences. TCRdb obtained this table from immuneACCESS and retained in-frame rearrangements with V and J assigned. These tables miss some clones; where compared with another copy, unresolved V genes account for less than half of the shortfall, and the remainder is unexplained. The V and J calls and the clone size are those of that table, but D and trimming were determined from the DNA. The sample records tens of thousands of clones, 60% to 80% of which are singletons. The ten biggest clones cover 8% to 10% of the sample.

The chain was built from TRBV7-2 and TRBJ1-4; 10 central nucleotides agree with TRBD1. The clonotype comes from a human patient who received a liver transplant. After a transplant, some T cells may be of graft donor origin. Sequencing used CD4+ T cells from blood, obtained at the 22-month timepoint. The CDR3 has the sequence CASSRGGQGSEKLFF. In nucleotides, the sequence is TGTGCCAGCAGCCGAGGGGGACAGGGGTCAGAAAAACTGTTTTTT.